This entry lists 20 T cell receptor beta chains sequenced from one sample in a study of PD-1 blockade in classical Hodgkin lymphoma. Clones were sequenced by immunoSEQ multiplex PCR, and TCRdb holds only the in-frame ones, with some missing. The data show about 61,000 clones, 70% to 90% seen once. Time point described: cycle 4 day 1 (C4D1), after five to seven weeks of nivolumab. With no exception, relapse followed autologous stem cell transplantation in all patients, and brentuximab vedotin exposure varied. The source was peripheral blood mononuclear cells (PBMCs), collected before the fourth cycle of nivolumab. These receptors came from a human donor with classical Hodgkin lymphoma.

The V call is TRBV5-1, the J call TRBJ1-2, with 8 bases fitting TRBD1. This CDR3 is built from 16 residues. Germline CDR1 is SGHRS and CDR2 is YFSETQ. The junction had 9 bases not matched to a gene; V was cut back by 3 bases and J by 2 bases. Here the CDR3 DNA reads TGCGCCAGCAGCTCTACAGGGGGTACCGTCAACTATGGCTACACCTTC. It specifies CASSSTGGTVNYGYTF.

J is TRBJ2-5 and V is TRBV5-1; no clear D. V lost 1 base and J 1 base, leaving 11 bases between the germline ends. There are 15 residues in the CDR3. CDR1 and CDR2 from the germline V gene are SGHRS and YFSETQ. DNA of the CDR3: TGCGCCAGCAGCTTGTCCGGGCAGGCCCAAGAGACCCAGTACTTC. Translation gives CASSLSGQAQETQYF.

The chain combines TRBV28 with TRBJ2-1; 10 bases agree with TRBD2. Per the germline V gene, CDR1 is MDHEN and CDR2 is SYDVKM. This CDR3 has 16 amino acids. With 3 bases clipped from V and 4 bases from J, the junction kept 6 bases outside the gene matches. The CDR3: CASSLPGTSEYNEQFF. DNA for the CDR3: TGTGCCAGCAGTTTGCCCGGGACTAGCGAGTACAATGAGCAGTTCTTC.

The rearrangement links TRBV2 to TRBJ1-1; D gene unclear. Trimming pared 4 bases from V and 3 bases from J, leaving 12 bases between. The CDR3 sequence is 14 residues long. The germline gives CDR1 SNHLY, CDR2 FYNNEI. The CDR3 nucleotides are TGTGCCAGCAGTGGGTGGAGGGAAGACACTGAAGCTTTCTTT. This gives the protein CASSGWREDTEAFF. Drawing the rest from reference TRBV2 and TRBJ1-1, the complete variable domain is EPEVTQTPSHQVTQMGQEVILRCVPISNHLYFYWYRQILGQKVEFLVSFYNNEISEKSEIFDDQFSVERPDGSNFTLKIRSTKLEDSAMYFCASSGWREDTEAFFGQGTRLTVV.

The rearrangement links TRBV29-1 to TRBJ1-1; 7 bases are a match to TRBD1. CDR1 is SQVTM and CDR2 is ANQGSEA in the germline V gene. V was clipped by 2 bases and J by 6 bases; unmatched bases: 12. This CDR3 region has 15 residues. The DNA for the CDR3 is TGCAGCGTTGAACCTTGGGACAGAAGTGGCGCTGAAGCTTTCTTT. Its translation: CSVEPWDRSGAEAFF.

The chain links TRBV29-1 to TRBJ1-1; a possible D gene is TRBD1 (6 bases). Germline lookup yields CDR1 SQVTM and CDR2 ANQGSEA. Trimming removed 3 bases from V and 0 bases from J, with 8 bases in between. The CDR3 extends over 13 amino acids. CDR3 amino acids: CSVDRGMNTEAFF. The CDR3 nucleotides are TGCAGCGTTGACAGGGGCATGAACACTGAAGCTTTCTTT.

The V gene is TRBV5-1, the J gene TRBJ2-7; 7 bases are a match to TRBD1. Germline lookup yields CDR1 SGHRS and CDR2 YFSETQ. The CDR3 is made up of 15 amino acids. With 0 bases clipped from V and 7 bases from J, the junction kept 10 bases outside the gene matches. CDR3 coding DNA: TGCGCCAGCAGCTTGGGGACAGGTCCCCTACGAGAGCAGTACTTC. Protein: CASSLGTGPLREQYF.

V is TRBV6-5 and J is TRBJ1-1, with D perhaps TRBD1 (6 bases). The CDR3 extends over 13 amino acids. The ends were cut back, 7 bases at V and 3 bases at J, with 12 bases in the middle. Germline V gene sequence: CDR1 MNHEY, CDR2 SVGAGI. CDR3 in DNA: TGTGCCAGCACCGCGGCAGGGGACACTGAAGCTTTCTTT. It encodes CASTAAGDTEAFF.

This chain links TRBV11-3 with TRBJ2-2; D is ambiguous. V lost 5 bases to trimming and J lost 3 bases, with 16 bases between them. CDR1 and CDR2 (germline): SGHNT, YENEEA. The length of the CDR3 is 16 residues. The CDR3 sequence: CASSPAEGLYTGELFF. CDR3 bases: TGTGCCAGCAGCCCCGCAGAAGGGCTGTACACCGGGGAGCTGTTTTTT.

The genes are TRBV10-3 and TRBJ1-2, with a tentative D call TRBD1 (5 bases). The CDR3 is 13 amino acids. Germline V gene sequence: CDR1 ENHRY, CDR2 SYGVKD. V was clipped by 4 bases and J by 5 bases, with 11 bases between them. The DNA for the CDR3 is TGTGCCATCAGTGTAGGGGAGGGATATGGCTACACCTTC. Translated: CAISVGEGYGYTF.

The CDR3 sequence is CASSPPGLTSYEQYF. Written as DNA, the CDR3 is TGTGCCAGCAGTCCACCGGGACTGACTTCCTACGAGCAGTACTTC. V and J are TRBV28 and TRBJ2-7, with D perhaps TRBD2 (6 bases). In germline, CDR1 is MDHEN, CDR2 SYDVKM. The CDR3 totals 15 residues. Trimming shortened V by 5 bases and J by 1 base, and 15 bases separated the two germline ends.

The chain employs TRBV5-1 and TRBJ1-4, with D unresolved. Germline CDR1 and CDR2: SGHRS and YFSETQ. Trimming pared 3 bases from V and 5 bases from J, leaving 8 bases between. The CDR3 spans 13 residues. The chain's CDR3 is CASSSQVNEKLFF. DNA for the CDR3: TGCGCCAGCAGCTCGCAGGTCAATGAAAAACTGTTTTTT. Full variable domain (rest looked up from reference TRBV5-1 and TRBJ1-4): KAGVTQTPRYLIKTRGQQVTLSCSPISGHRSVSWYQQTPGQGLQFLFEYFSETQRNKGNFPGRFSGRQFSNSRSEMNVSTLELGDSALYLCASSSQVNEKLFFGSGTQLSVL.

This clone showed up just once. The rearrangement uses TRBV19 and TRBJ1-4; D is unresolved. Germline V gives CDR1 LNHDA, CDR2 SQIVND (reference sequence). The CDR3 runs 13 residues. The germline V and J ends were trimmed by 7 bases and 8 bases, with 14 bases remaining between them. CDR3 DNA: TGTGCCAGTACCCGCCACGGCCGCGAAAAACTGTTTTTT. It codes for CASTRHGREKLFF.

This clone appeared a single time. The chain uses TRBV29-1 and TRBJ2-1, with D possibly being TRBD1 or TRBD2 (5 bases each). V dropped 1 base and J dropped 9 bases, with 13 bases sitting between them. CDR1 is SQVTM, CDR2 ANQGSEA, per germline. CDR3 size: 13 residues. CDR3 coding DNA: TGCAGCGTTGAAGGTCAACTAGGGGTTGAGCAGTTCTTC. Amino acids: CSVEGQLGVEQFF.

The chain uses TRBV7-8 and TRBJ2-3, with a possible D match to TRBD2 (6 bases). The CDR3 has 13 amino acids. V gave up 8 bases and J gave up 2 bases, with 11 bases separating them. Germline V gene data show CDR1 as SGHVS and CDR2 as FQNEAQ. CDR3 sequence: CASQGGPTDTQYF. In DNA form, the CDR3 reads TGTGCCAGCCAGGGAGGCCCCACAGATACGCAGTATTTT.

This sequence joins TRBV6-6 and TRBJ2-7; the D is unclear. Trimming removed 5 bases at V and 1 base at J, with 12 bases between. From germline, CDR1 is MNHNY and CDR2 SVGAGI (reference sequence). This CDR3 spans 14 amino acids. The CDR3 DNA reads TGTGCCAGCAGTCTACGGGTGGGTTCCTACGAGCAGTACTTC. Translated, it gives CASSLRVGSYEQYF.

In this sample, this clone turned up a few times. The rearrangement joins TRBV7-9 to TRBJ2-5; TRBD1 might be the D (5 bases). The CDR3 length is 15 residues. Trimming pared 4 bases from V and 0 bases from J, leaving 12 bases between. Germline-derived CDR1 and CDR2 are SEHNR and FQNEAQ (reference sequence). CDR3: CASSSSDRNQETQYF. The CDR3 region has the DNA TGTGCCAGCAGCTCTTCCGACAGAAACCAAGAGACCCAGTACTTC.

This rearrangement joins TRBV7-2 to TRBJ2-3; D is unresolved. V shed 5 bases and J shed 1 base, with 7 bases lying between them. CDR3 length equals 13 residues. Germline CDR1 is SGHTA and CDR2 is FQGNSA. In DNA form, the CDR3 reads TGTGCCAGCAGCATCGCAGGCACAGATACGCAGTATTTT. It codes for CASSIAGTDTQYF.

The chain links TRBV5-1 to TRBJ2-3; 7 nucleotides agree with TRBD1. The junction had 3 bases not matched to a gene; V was cut back by 0 bases and J by 2 bases. There are 15 residues in the CDR3. From germline, CDR1 is SGHRS and CDR2 YFSETQ. This CDR3 is CASSLEGATTDTQYF. The CDR3 region has the DNA TGCGCCAGCAGCTTGGAGGGGGCAACCACAGATACGCAGTATTTT.

The genes are TRBV5-1 and TRBJ2-5, with D perhaps matching TRBD1 (7 bases). This CDR3 spans 14 amino acids. CDR1 is SGHRS and CDR2 is YFSETQ in the germline V gene. Trimming stripped 4 bases from V and 7 bases from J, with 17 bases between. CDR3 in DNA: TGCGCCAGCAGCCCCGACAGGGTGGGGGGGACCCAGTACTTC. Translation: CASSPDRVGGTQYF.